This T cell receptor (beta chain) stems from a study of shared clonotypes between healthy human individuals. Study-level information: Three men and a couple of women, aged 18 to 49, were donors.

Deep-level running was used for the assay. Sequenced by immunoSEQ multiplex PCR; TCRdb stores in-frame clones only, minus some. This sample has roughly 2 million clones, with around 95% found just once. The CDR3 contains 14 residues. The V end lost 3 bases, the J end lost 4 bases, and 9 bases lay between the germline ends. The V gene's germline CDR1 is MDHEN and CDR2 SYDVKM. The clonotype originates from a man in his late teens or twenties in good health. Material: naive CD4+ T cells sorted from blood. Sample subset: CD45RA+ positively selected. The V call is TRBV28, the J call TRBJ1-4; D not resolved. The CDR3 is CASSFITVNEKLFF. The CDR3 region has the DNA TGTGCCAGCAGTTTTATAACAGTTAATGAAAAACTGTTTTTT.